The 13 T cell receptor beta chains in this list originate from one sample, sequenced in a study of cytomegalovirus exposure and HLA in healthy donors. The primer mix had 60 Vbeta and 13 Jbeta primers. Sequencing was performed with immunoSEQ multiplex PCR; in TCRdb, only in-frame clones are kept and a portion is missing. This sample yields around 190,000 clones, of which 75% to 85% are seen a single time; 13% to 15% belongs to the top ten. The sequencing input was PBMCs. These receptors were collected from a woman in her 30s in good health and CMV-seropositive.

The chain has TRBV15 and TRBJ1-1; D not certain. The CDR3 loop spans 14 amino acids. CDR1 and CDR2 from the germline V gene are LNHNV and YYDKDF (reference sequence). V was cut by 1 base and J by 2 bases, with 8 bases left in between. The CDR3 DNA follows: TGTGCCACCAGCAGAGTGCAGGTTAACACTGAAGCTTTCTTT. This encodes CATSRVQVNTEAFF.

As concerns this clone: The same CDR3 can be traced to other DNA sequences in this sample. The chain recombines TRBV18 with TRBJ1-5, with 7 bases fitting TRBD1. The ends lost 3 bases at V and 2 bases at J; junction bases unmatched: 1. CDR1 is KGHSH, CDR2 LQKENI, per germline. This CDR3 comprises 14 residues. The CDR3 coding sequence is TGTGCCAGCTCACCTGGACAGGGCAATCAGCCCCAGCATTTT. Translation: CASSPGQGNQPQHF.

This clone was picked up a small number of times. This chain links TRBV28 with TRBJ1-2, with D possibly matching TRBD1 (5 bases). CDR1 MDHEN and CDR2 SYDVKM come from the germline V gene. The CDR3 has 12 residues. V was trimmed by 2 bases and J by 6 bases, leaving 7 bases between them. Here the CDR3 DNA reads TGTGCCAGCAGTTTAGGGGGGGATGGCTACACCTTC. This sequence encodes CASSLGGDGYTF.

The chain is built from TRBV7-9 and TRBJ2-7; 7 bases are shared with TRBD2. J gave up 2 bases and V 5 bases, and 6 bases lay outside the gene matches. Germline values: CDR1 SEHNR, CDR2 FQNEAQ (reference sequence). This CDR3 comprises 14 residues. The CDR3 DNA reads TGTGCCAGCAGCCTCTCGGGGGGTGCCTACGAGCAGTACTTC. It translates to CASSLSGGAYEQYF.

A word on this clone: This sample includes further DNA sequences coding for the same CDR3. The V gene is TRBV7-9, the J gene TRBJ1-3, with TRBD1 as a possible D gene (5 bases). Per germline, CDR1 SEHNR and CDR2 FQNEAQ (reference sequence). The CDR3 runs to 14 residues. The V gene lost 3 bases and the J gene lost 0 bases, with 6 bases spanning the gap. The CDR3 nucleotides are TGTGCCAGCAGCTTGGACAACTCTGGAAACACCATATATTTT. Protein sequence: CASSLDNSGNTIYF.

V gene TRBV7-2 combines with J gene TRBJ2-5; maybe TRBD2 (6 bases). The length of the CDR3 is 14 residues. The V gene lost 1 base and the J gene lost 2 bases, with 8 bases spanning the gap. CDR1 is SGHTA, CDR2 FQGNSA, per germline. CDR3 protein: CASSLGRAQETQYF. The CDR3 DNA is TGTGCCAGCAGCTTAGGGAGGGCACAAGAGACCCAGTACTTC.

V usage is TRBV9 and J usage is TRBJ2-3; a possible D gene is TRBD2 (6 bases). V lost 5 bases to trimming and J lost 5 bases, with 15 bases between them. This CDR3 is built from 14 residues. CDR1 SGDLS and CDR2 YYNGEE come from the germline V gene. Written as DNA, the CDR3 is TGTGCCAGCAGTGGCGGGGCCGAAGGAGATACGCAGTATTTT. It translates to CASSGGAEGDTQYF.

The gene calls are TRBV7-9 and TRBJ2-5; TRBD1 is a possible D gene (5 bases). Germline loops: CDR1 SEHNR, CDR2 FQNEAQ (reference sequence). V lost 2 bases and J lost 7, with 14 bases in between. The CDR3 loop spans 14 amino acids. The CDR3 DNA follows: TGTGCCAGCAGCTTAAGGTGGGGCCCCAGGACCCAGTACTTC. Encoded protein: CASSLRWGPRTQYF.

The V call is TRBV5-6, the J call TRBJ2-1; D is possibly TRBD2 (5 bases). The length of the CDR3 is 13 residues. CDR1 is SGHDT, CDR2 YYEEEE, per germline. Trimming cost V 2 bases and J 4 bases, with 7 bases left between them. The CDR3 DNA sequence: TGTGCCAGCAGCTTAAGGACTTACAATGAGCAGTTCTTC. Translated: CASSLRTYNEQFF.

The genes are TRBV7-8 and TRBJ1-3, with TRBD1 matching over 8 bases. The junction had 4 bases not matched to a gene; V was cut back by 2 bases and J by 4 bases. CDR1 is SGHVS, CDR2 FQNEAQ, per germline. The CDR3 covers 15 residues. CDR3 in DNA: TGTGCCAGCAGCTTACAGGGGGCGAGGGGAAACACCATATATTTT. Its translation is CASSLQGARGNTIYF. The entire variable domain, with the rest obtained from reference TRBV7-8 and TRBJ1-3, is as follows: GAGVSQSPRYKVAKRGQDVALRCDPISGHVSLFWYQQALGQGPEFLTYFQNEAQLDKSGLPSDRFFAERPEGSVSTLKIQRTQQEDSAVYLCASSLQGARGNTIYFGEGSWLTVV.

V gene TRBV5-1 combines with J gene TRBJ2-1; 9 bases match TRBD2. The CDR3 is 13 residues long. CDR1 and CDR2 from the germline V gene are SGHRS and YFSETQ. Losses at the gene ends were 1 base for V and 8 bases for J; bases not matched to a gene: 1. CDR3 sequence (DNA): TGCGCCAGCAGCTTGATAGCGGGGGATGAGCAGTTCTTC. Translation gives CASSLIAGDEQFF.

CDR3 amino acids: CASSLGSLPSSTDTQYF. CDR3 sequence (DNA): TGTGCCAGCAGCTTAGGGAGCCTACCAAGTAGCACAGATACGCAGTATTTT. The rearrangement uses TRBV11-3 and TRBJ2-3, with D hard to call. Germline values: CDR1 SGHNT, CDR2 YENEEA. This CDR3 comprises 17 residues. The V end lost 1 base, the J end lost 0 bases, and 14 bases lay between the germline ends.

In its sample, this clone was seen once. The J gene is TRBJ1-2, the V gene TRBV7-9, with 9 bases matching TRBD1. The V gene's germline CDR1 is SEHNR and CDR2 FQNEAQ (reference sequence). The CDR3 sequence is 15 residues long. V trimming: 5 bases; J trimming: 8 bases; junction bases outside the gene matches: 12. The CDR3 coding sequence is TGTGCCAGCAGCCCTAATCAACAGGGGGCTTGGGGCTACACCTTC. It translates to CASSPNQQGAWGYTF.